The clone carrying this TCR beta chain was picked up a small number of times. Its antigen is as yet unknown. 5'RACE template switching produced TCR cDNA carrying a universal primer site and UMIs. TCRdb reprocessed the 5' RACE reads with MiXCR, giving one entry per CDR3 protein. The table shows a few hundred thousand distinct CDR3 sequences, with under 25% occurring only once. The record originates from a study of T cells after yellow fever vaccination. Study-wide findings and caveats: It was a small share of clonotypes that appeared in both CD4 and CD8 compartments. Any FACS-sorted repertoire could hold abundant clonotypes that contaminate it from the bulk population. Though it reached lower strength, the secondary response hit its peak faster, day 5 versus 15.

Germline V CDR1 and CDR2: MNHEY, SMNVEV (reference sequence). Unmatched junction bases numbered 14, after V lost 2 bases and J lost 6 bases. The CDR3 spans 19 residues. The receptor comes from a man under 40 who received the YFV17D yellow fever vaccine. This specimen consisted of PBMCs, obtained 15 days after the yellow fever booster vaccination. The chain joins TRBV27 to TRBJ2-6; 9 bases line up with TRBD2. CDR3 in amino acids: CASSLIGSREGRVANVLTF. The CDR3 nucleotides are TGTGCCAGCAGTTTAATCGGTTCGCGGGAGGGCCGAGTGGCCAACGTCCTGACTTTC.